This T cell receptor (beta chain) was captured in a study of beta chain features in type 1 diabetes (dated by TCRdb to the late 2010s). About the full investigation: Mean age, gender distribution, total cell number and subset yield did not differ between patients and healthy donors. A total of roughly 100 million sorted cells were examined across all samples, and the number of cells per subset was strongly correlated with RNA yield. The study compared TCRB repertoires of sorted circulating CD4+ T cell subsets between recently diagnosed type 1 diabetes patients and matched healthy donors. Naive and central memory subsets were obtained from all 30 or so donors, but regulatory and stem cell-like memory subsets were isolated from only 8 patients and roughly 8 healthy donors.

The investigation overall reported the following: Because the HLA sub-analyses included only small numbers of individuals, any influence of HLA type on TCRB rearrangement was left unresolved. At VDJ recombination sites, patients with type 1 diabetes made fewer insertions and deleted more nucleotides, a pattern implying thymic rearrangement abnormalities. Sequencing cDNA rather than genomic DNA could over-represent highly expressing activated cells, although activation and CD3 levels did not differ between groups. PCR might favor shorter templates, but patient and control samples were amplified and corrected together, so any skew would affect both groups equally. Type 1 diabetes patients showed a moderate but significant shortening of TCRB CDR3 length in all four CD4+ subsets. Naive, central memory and regulatory TCRB repertoires appeared to be more alike among patients than among healthy donors.

A single peripheral blood draw of about 116 mL on average was collected from each donor into heparinised tubes. Using a panel that included CD45RO, CCR7, CD25, CD127, CD95 and CD27, naive, central memory, regulatory and stem cell-like memory CD4+ T cells were sorted on a BD FACSAria II. All sorted populations exceeded 95% purity. PBMCs were isolated immediately by Lymphoprep density gradient centrifugation and stained directly without culture. Samples were stained and sorted in pairs, with one healthy donor and one patient per experiment, so that batch effects were minimized. As to this clone: The antigen this receptor binds is unknown. Within one base of it there is no much larger clone, and no base qualities were kept.

The entire isolated RNA was reverse transcribed using the High Capacity cDNA Reverse Transcription Kit, and thus expressed TCRB transcripts were sequenced. Deep immunoSEQ sequencing was performed on naive, central memory and regulatory T cell samples, with an average of roughly 3.3 million total reads per sample. Sorted cells were lysed in RLT buffer and RNA was extracted with DNase-treated RNeasy Micro or Mini kits, depending on cell number. To prevent cross-contamination, every cell subset was processed on its own, while patient and healthy donor samples were processed together. The immunoSEQ multiplex PCR was used to amplify TCRB sequences from cDNA, generating 87-bp fragments that spanned the CDR3 region. Sequencing of the amplicons was performed on the Illumina HiSeq platform. On the study's bioinformatics: PCR bias was corrected computationally using synthetic template baselines, and reads within Hamming distance 2 were collapsed, with unmergeable singletons discarded. By aligning reads against IMGT, V, D and J genes, CDR3 length, and insertions or deletions at six rearrangement sites were assigned. Within each subset, clonotype counts were normalized to sorted cell number, and only after that were true diversity and Gini coefficients computed with the tcR R package. The overlap coefficient, calculated on TCRB nucleotide sequences, was used to measure repertoire sharing. In TCRdb, the immuneACCESS table is reduced to in-frame sequences with V and J assigned. These tables do not hold every clone; where another copy was compared, an unresolved V gene accounts for under half, and the others remain unexplained. The DNA gave D and trimming, while V, J and clone size come from that table. The sample data list approximately 160,000 clones, and about 9.3% of these were observed just once. The ten top clones hold 0.5% of the sample.

V sheds 7 bases and J sheds 7 bases, leaving 20 bases between their ends. CDR1 MNHEY and CDR2 SMNVEV are derived from the germline V gene (reference sequence). Including cysteine and phenylalanine, the CDR3 has 14 amino acids. Of all the DNA, just the CDR3 is kept, 42 bases in frame from base 1. The sequence was obtained from a young man with type 1 diabetes. The chain is made from TRBV27 and TRBJ2-7; TRBD2 might be the D gene, on 6 matching bases. What was sequenced was central memory CD4+ T cells from blood. The CDR3 sequence is CASTPGGLAKEQYF. In nucleotide form, the sequence is TGTGCCAGCACCCCCGGAGGGCTAGCGAAGGAGCAGTACTTC.